This T cell receptor (beta chain) is drawn from a study of shared clonotypes between healthy human individuals. General study points: Blood was the only sampled material, and tissue repertoires likely differ. Naive subsets, compared against memory subsets, generally had larger estimated richness values. Roughly 5% of naive CD4 clonotypes were shared across several donors.

As to this clone: Its antigen remains unknown.

Source study methods: ImmunoSEQ only sent back junction sequences with no quality scores, so filtering was done differently. Using immunoSEQ multiplex PCR, the repertoire was profiled, and TCRdb retains in-frame clones only, with some absent. The DNA was the basis for D and trimming; V, J and clone size are from that table. Counted here are approximately 600,000 clones, 85% to 95% occurring once; the ten biggest clones make up approximately 0.12%. Naive CD8 isolation took CD45RO-negative cells positively selected for CCR7 and excluded terminally differentiated effector memory CD45RA+ cells. Trimming removed 6 bases at V and 4 bases at J, with 4 bases between. Germline CDR1 and CDR2: MNHEY and SMNVEV (reference sequence). This CDR3 has 11 residues.

The genes are TRBV27 and TRBJ2-1; the D is unclear. The TCR comes from a woman aged 25-40 years in good health. The sample comprised naive CD8+ T cells sorted from blood. CDR3 sequence reads: CASREYNEQFF. The CDR3 region has the DNA TGTGCCAGCAGAGAGTACAATGAGCAGTTCTTC.